This T cell receptor beta chain was observed in a study of blood T cell repertoires in COVID-19. For the study at large: COVID-19 samples from acute and convalescent phases originated in the United States, Italy and Spain. The analysed material was cDNA or gDNA that came from T cells, B-cell-depleted T cells, or PBMCs.

While infection was still active, Seattle patients were enrolled and then followed longitudinally. Authors' methods: By means of reference gene primer amplification, nucleated cell counts were estimated. Sequencing was performed with immunoSEQ multiplex PCR; in TCRdb, only in-frame clones are kept and a portion is missing. Clone size and V and J calls were adopted from that table, with D and trimming inferred from the DNA. The sample has more than 300,000 clones; roughly 91% are singletons. The clonotype originates from a woman aged 30 to 39 with COVID-19, enrolled during active disease. Sample: peripheral blood.

CDR3 bases: TGCGCCAGCAGCCAAGATCTCGGGGAAGCGTATACGCAGTATTTT. Translation gives CASSQDLGEAYTQYF. V is TRBV4-1 and J is TRBJ2-3; D perhaps matches TRBD2 (5 bases). CDR3 size: 15 residues. Germline V gene data show CDR1 as MGHRA and CDR2 as YSYEKL. Deletions cut 0 bases from V and 7 bases from J, with 14 bases between.